A single sample is the source of the 20 T cell receptor beta chains below, sequenced in a study of Tregs in tolerant kidney transplant recipients. The method was immunoSEQ multiplex PCR; TCRdb's version includes in-frame clones alone and lacks a portion of them. The sample has 85,000 to 100,000 clones, approximately 94% seen once. The sample in question was CD4+ T cells from blood, obtained before the transplant. These receptor sequences come from a human donor who received a combined kidney and bone marrow transplant.

This chain connects TRBV10-3 to TRBJ2-3; D is perhaps TRBD1 (5 bases). The germline V gene has CDR1 ENHRY and CDR2 SYGVKD. This CDR3 is built from 14 residues. Trimming removed 3 bases at V and 5 bases at J, with 12 bases between. This CDR3 reads CAISDQGLVDTQYF. The CDR3 coding sequence is TGTGCCATCAGTGACCAGGGTTTAGTAGATACGCAGTATTTT.

On this clone: Its ends do not fully match the called genes, so a read error is possible. Other DNA sequences in this sample translate to the same CDR3. The CDR3 DNA sequence: TGTGCCAGCCGCCAAACCAGGAATTCCCCCCTCCACTTT. It specifies CASRQTRNSPLHF. The chain couples TRBV28 to TRBJ1-6; D call uncertain. Germline lookup yields CDR1 MDHEN and CDR2 SYDVKM. The CDR3 runs to 13 residues.

J is TRBJ2-7 and V is TRBV5-1; possibly TRBD1 for D (6 bases). The germline V gene encodes CDR1 SGHRS and CDR2 YFSETQ. V gave up 2 bases and J gave up 3 bases, with 15 bases separating them. The CDR3 is made up of 15 amino acids. The CDR3 nucleotides are TGCGCCAGCAGCTTACAGGGATTGGGCTACTACGAGCAGTACTTC. Translated, it gives CASSLQGLGYYEQYF.

J is TRBJ1-1 and V is TRBV18, with TRBD1 matching over 8 bases. Looked up from germline, CDR1 is KGHSH and CDR2 is LQKENI. The CDR3 totals 15 residues. V was clipped by 6 bases and J by 0 bases; unmatched bases: 6. CDR3 amino acids: CASSPGQVMNTEAFF. The DNA for the CDR3 is TGTGCCAGCTCTCCGGGACAGGTCATGAACACTGAAGCTTTCTTT.

V is TRBV7-6 and J is TRBJ1-3; a possible D gene is TRBD1 (5 bases). The CDR3 contains 14 residues. Between the trimmed V and J ends, which lost 4 bases and 0 bases, there was a span of 7 bases. CDR1 SGHVS and CDR2 FNYEAQ come from the germline V gene. As DNA, the CDR3 is TGTGCCAGCAGCTCAGGGATCTCTGGAAACACCATATATTTT. Translating gives CASSSGISGNTIYF.

This chain's CDR3 is CASSAGQGNYEQYF. As DNA, the CDR3 is TGTGCCAGCAGCGCGGGACAGGGGAACTACGAGCAGTACTTC. The chain has TRBV9 and TRBJ2-7; 10 bases match TRBD1. V lost 3 bases to trimming and J lost 3 bases; unmatched junction nucleotides: 3. From germline, CDR1 is SGDLS and CDR2 YYNGEE. This CDR3 region has 14 residues. Looking up the rest from reference TRBV9 and TRBJ2-7 gives the full variable domain: DSGVTQTPKHLITATGQRVTLRCSPRSGDLSVYWYQQSLDQGLQFLIQYYNGEERAKGNILERFSAQQFPDLHSELNLSSLELGDSALYFCASSAGQGNYEQYFGPGTRLTVT.

This clone came up once. This chain connects TRBV11-3 to TRBJ1-3, with D maybe TRBD1 (5 bases). Trimming shortened V by 3 bases and J by 3 bases, and 15 bases separated the two germline ends. Germline CDR1 SGHNT, CDR2 YENEEA. The CDR3 contains 16 residues. CDR3 bases: TGTGCCAGCAGCTTCCACTTCGGGGGAGGTGGAAACACCATATATTTT. It yields the protein CASSFHFGGGGNTIYF.

This sequence joins TRBV5-1 and TRBJ2-4, with a possible D match to TRBD1 (6 bases). Looked up from germline, CDR1 is SGHRS and CDR2 is YFSETQ. The CDR3 covers 14 residues. V lost 4 bases and J lost 2, with 10 bases in between. The CDR3 reads CASSDGTPKNIQYF. CDR3 nucleotide sequence: TGCGCCAGCAGCGACGGGACACCCAAAAACATTCAGTACTTC.

This chain uses TRBV5-1 with TRBJ2-7, with no clear D. V lost 0 bases and J 4 bases, leaving 5 bases between the germline ends. The CDR3 covers 12 residues. Germline CDR1 and CDR2: SGHRS and YFSETQ. The DNA of the CDR3 is TGCGCCAGCAGCTTGGTCGGGTACGAGCAGTACTTC. Protein sequence: CASSLVGYEQYF.

This chain joins TRBV6-1 and TRBJ1-5; 8 positions agree with TRBD1. This CDR3 region has 15 residues. V shed 9 bases, J shed 4 bases, and the junction held 11 bases outside the gene matches. Germline V lookup: CDR1 MNHNS, CDR2 SASEGT. Here the CDR3 DNA reads TGTGCCAGTCTGAGGCCAGGGGGCCCAAATCAGCCCCAGCATTTT. It is translated as CASLRPGGPNQPQHF.

This chain joins TRBV7-3 and TRBJ2-1, with TRBD2 matching over 9 bases. Unmatched junction bases numbered 6, after V lost 5 bases and J lost 4 bases. The germline V gene encodes CDR1 SGHTA and CDR2 FQGTGA. The CDR3 sequence is 15 residues long. The CDR3 loop is CASSPSGGRYNEQFF. The CDR3 DNA sequence: TGTGCCAGCAGCCCGAGCGGGGGGAGATACAATGAGCAGTTCTTC.

This clone has just one count. The rearrangement joins TRBV5-1 to TRBJ2-7, with 8 bases that match TRBD2. CDR3 length: 15 residues. The V segment lost 3 bases and the J segment 2 bases; nucleotides outside the gene matches: 7. Germline CDR1 reads SGHRS; CDR2 reads YFSETQ. The DNA for the CDR3 is TGCGCCAGCAGCTCCGAGGGACTAGTCACCTACGAGCAGTACTTC. Amino acid sequence: CASSSEGLVTYEQYF.

This clone was observed once. The rearrangement links TRBV7-9 to TRBJ2-1, with 8 nucleotides matching TRBD2. Per germline, CDR1 SEHNR and CDR2 FQNEAQ (reference sequence). J was trimmed by 4 bases and V by 6 bases; bases with no gene match: 5. The CDR3 length is 14 residues. CDR3 amino acids: CASSSSGGYNEQFF. DNA of the CDR3: TGTGCCAGCAGTTCGAGCGGGGGATACAATGAGCAGTTCTTC.

The rearrangement links TRBV10-3 to TRBJ2-7; a weak D match, TRBD1 (5 bases). Trimming removed 2 bases at V and 5 bases at J, with 7 bases between. The CDR3 consists of 12 residues. The germline gives CDR1 ENHRY, CDR2 SYGVKD. Here the CDR3 DNA reads TGTGCCATCAGTGAGAACAGGAACGAGCAGTACTTC. Translation: CAISENRNEQYF.

The rearrangement links TRBV7-3 to TRBJ1-6; 8 nucleotides agree with TRBD1. The CDR3 loop spans 14 amino acids. J was trimmed by 7 bases and V by 4 bases; bases with no gene match: 3. Germline V gives CDR1 SGHTA, CDR2 FQGTGA. The CDR3 bases are TGTGCCAGCAGCTCGGACAGGGAGAATTCACCCCTCCACTTT. Its translation is CASSSDRENSPLHF.

This clone was seen a single time. The J gene is TRBJ1-2, the V gene TRBV6-4, with D perhaps matching TRBD1 (5 bases). The CDR3 extends over 12 amino acids. Germline CDR1 MRHNA, CDR2 SNTAGT. The ends were cut back, 7 bases at V and 4 bases at J, with 10 bases in the middle. CDR3 residues: CASTGHGYGYTF. In nucleotides, the CDR3 is TGTGCCAGCACCGGACACGGCTATGGCTACACCTTC.

This sequence joins TRBV7-2 and TRBJ2-3, with D perhaps matching TRBD2 (5 bases). V lost 1 base, J lost 0 bases, and 11 bases lay in between. The CDR3 extends over 16 amino acids. Germline V gives CDR1 SGHTA, CDR2 FQGNSA. CDR3 amino acids: CASSLEGAASTDTQYF. The CDR3 DNA follows: TGTGCCAGCAGCTTAGAAGGAGCGGCTAGCACAGATACGCAGTATTTT.

The chain employs TRBV4-1 and TRBJ2-7, with TRBD1 matching over 10 bases. Trimming removed 3 bases from V and 4 bases from J; junction bases left unmatched: 6. Germline V gives CDR1 MGHRA, CDR2 YSYEKL. This CDR3 has 15 residues. The CDR3 loop reads CASSHGDRGSYEQYF. In DNA form, the CDR3 reads TGCGCCAGCAGCCACGGGGACAGGGGAAGTTACGAGCAGTACTTC.

This clone was counted once. The chain employs TRBV7-9 and TRBJ2-1; D perhaps matches TRBD2 (6 bases). Germline V gene sequence: CDR1 SEHNR, CDR2 FQNEAQ (reference sequence). V was trimmed by 5 bases and J by 0 bases, leaving 20 bases between them. The length of the CDR3 is 18 residues. The CDR3 loop is CASSRGSGTVSSYNEQFF. The DNA for the CDR3 is TGTGCCAGCAGCCGCGGTAGCGGCACTGTGAGCTCCTACAATGAGCAGTTCTTC.

The chain employs TRBV9 and TRBJ2-7; 9 bases are a match to TRBD1. The CDR3 contains 15 residues. Germline CDR1 is SGDLS and CDR2 is YYNGEE. With 4 bases clipped from V and 2 bases from J, the junction kept 7 bases outside the gene matches. Here the CDR3 reads CASSPGTGNPYEQYF. The CDR3 coding sequence is TGTGCCAGCAGCCCCGGGACAGGGAATCCCTACGAGCAGTACTTC. The variable domain in full, completed from reference TRBV9 and TRBJ2-7, reads DSGVTQTPKHLITATGQRVTLRCSPRSGDLSVYWYQQSLDQGLQFLIQYYNGEERAKGNILERFSAQQFPDLHSELNLSSLELGDSALYFCASSPGTGNPYEQYFGPGTRLTVT.